These 7 T cell receptor beta chains share one sample of origin, sequenced in a study of T-cell memory formation after mild COVID-19. Each CDR3 protein is one row after TCRdb ran MiXCR on the 5' RACE reads. The sample has approximately 230,000 distinct CDR3 sequences, about 16% seen once. Material for sequencing was PBMCs or a T cell subset sorted from them (not recorded which). These receptors were obtained from a young man who had mild COVID-19 (a few samples of this study predate the infection). Cell type and time point are not known.

J is TRBJ1-1 and V is TRBV5-1, with D tentatively TRBD1 (5 bases). Germline CDR1 is SGHRS and CDR2 is YFSETQ. V was trimmed by 3 bases and J by 1 base, leaving 10 bases between them. The CDR3 is 14 amino acids. The CDR3 region has the DNA TGCGCCAGCAGCTGGGACGGTGGGAACACTGAAGCTTTCTTT. This translates into CASSWDGGNTEAFF. Full variable domain (rest looked up from reference TRBV5-1 and TRBJ1-1): KAGVTQTPRYLIKTRGQQVTLSCSPISGHRSVSWYQQTPGQGLQFLFEYFSETQRNKGNFPGRFSGRQFSNSRSEMNVSTLELGDSALYLCASSWDGGNTEAFFGQGTRLTVV.

This clonotype was seen a handful of times. This chain links TRBV7-2 with TRBJ1-2, with 7 nucleotides matching TRBD1. The CDR3 contains 14 residues. Germline V gene sequence: CDR1 SGHTA, CDR2 FQGNSA. The J segment lost 7 bases and the V segment lost 3 bases, leaving 8 bases of the junction unmatched. DNA of the CDR3: TGTGCCAGCAGCTTTCCGACAGGGACCTCTGGCTACACCTTC. It translates to CASSFPTGTSGYTF.

This clonotype was seen many times. One junction end does not reproduce the germline sequence, and a read error may be involved. V is TRBV20-1 and J is TRBJ2-3; 12 bases fit TRBD2. From germline, CDR1 is DFQATT and CDR2 SNEGSKA (reference sequence). This CDR3 region has 15 residues. The CDR3 nucleotides are TGCAGTGCTCCACTAGCGGGGGGCAGCAGAGATACGCAGTATTTT. It specifies CSAPLAGGSRDTQYF.

The chain employs TRBV5-1 and TRBJ1-2; 9 bases agree with TRBD1. V shed 0 bases and J 5 bases; nucleotides not matched to a gene: 2. The CDR3 is 14 amino acids. Germline CDR1 is SGHRS and CDR2 is YFSETQ. The CDR3 here is CASSLGDRVYGYTF. CDR3 sequence (DNA): TGCGCCAGCAGCTTGGGGGACAGGGTGTATGGCTACACCTTC.

This rearrangement joins TRBV7-8 to TRBJ1-5; D is perhaps TRBD1 (6 bases). The V end lost 7 bases, the J end lost 7 bases, and 14 bases lay between the germline ends. CDR1 is SGHVS and CDR2 is FQNEAQ in the germline V gene. The CDR3 consists of 13 residues. The CDR3 loop is CASTRGFDQPQHF. The CDR3, as DNA: TGTGCCAGCACCAGGGGCTTCGACCAGCCCCAGCATTTT.

This clonotype was detected many times. For the CDR3, the DNA is TGTGCCAGCTCACCACGGACAGGGCTGTACGAGCAGTACTTC. Translating gives CASSPRTGLYEQYF. The chain couples TRBV18 to TRBJ2-7; 8 bases are shared with TRBD1. This CDR3 has 14 amino acids. CDR1 and CDR2 (germline): KGHSH, LQKENI. V dropped 1 base and J dropped 4; count of bases not matched to a gene: 3.

As DNA, the CDR3 is TGTGCCAGCAGCCCTAATATGGGACAGCCAGAAAAACTGTTTTTT. Translated, it gives CASSPNMGQPEKLFF. V usage is TRBV11-2 and J usage is TRBJ1-4; 7 nucleotides align to TRBD1. V gave up 5 bases and J gave up 8 bases; unmatched junction bases: 11. The CDR3 runs to 15 residues. CDR1 and CDR2 (germline): SGHAT, FQNNGV.